The 23 T cell receptor beta chains given below trace back to one sample, sequenced in a study of identical twins. TCRdb passed the 5' RACE reads through MiXCR, listing each CDR3 protein once. The data contain some 320,000 distinct CDR3 sequences, 12% of them singletons. This sample also belongs to another study, concerning yellow fever vaccine responses in identical twins.

The specimen was CD8+ T cells sorted from blood. The receptors derive from a woman aged 18-35 years in good health.

V is TRBV2 and J is TRBJ2-1; D is unresolved. Germline-derived CDR1 and CDR2 are SNHLY and FYNNEI. There are 14 residues in the CDR3. Trimming took 10 bases from V and 0 from J, leaving 13 bases between them. CDR3 bases: TGTGCCACCTTTCCCCCGAGCTCCTACAATGAGCAGTTCTTC. Its translation is CATFPPSSYNEQFF.

This clonotype occurred a few times. This chain uses TRBV7-8 with TRBJ1-1; D unclear. The germline V gene encodes CDR1 SGHVS and CDR2 FQNEAQ. The CDR3 totals 16 residues. V was trimmed by 1 base and J by 4 bases, leaving 16 bases between them. Here the CDR3 DNA reads TGTGCCAGCAGCTTAGGCAGGATAAGCGGTGGCACTGAAGCTTTCTTT. It is translated as CASSLGRISGGTEAFF.

Only a few counts were recorded for this clonotype. This sequence joins TRBV12-5 and TRBJ1-3; D unresolved. The ends were cut back, 6 bases at V and 0 bases at J, with 3 bases in the middle. The CDR3 is made up of 12 amino acids. In germline, CDR1 is LGHNT, CDR2 FRNRAP. DNA for the CDR3: TGTGCTAGTGGCCCCTCTGGAAACACCATATATTTT. Protein: CASGPSGNTIYF.

The chain joins TRBV18 to TRBJ2-7; no definite D call. Per germline, CDR1 KGHSH and CDR2 LQKENI. This CDR3 spans 13 amino acids. Trimming shortened V by 3 bases and J by 2 bases, and 8 bases separated the two germline ends. CDR3 sequence reads: CASSPQNTYEQYV. CDR3 DNA sequence: TGTGCCAGCTCACCGCAGAACACCTACGAGCAGTACGTC.

The sample holds many counts of this clonotype. V is TRBV6-4 and J is TRBJ2-5, with D possibly matching TRBD2 (5 bases). This CDR3 comprises 18 residues. Germline V gene sequence: CDR1 MRHNA, CDR2 SNTAGT. With 0 bases removed from V and 2 bases from J, the gap between germline ends came to 19 bases. Here the CDR3 reads CASSDSWRRGLNQETQYF. DNA for the CDR3: TGTGCCAGCAGTGACTCGTGGAGAAGAGGACTTAATCAAGAGACCCAGTACTTC.

This clonotype was found a few times. The CDR3 DNA sequence: TGTGCCAGCAGTGGTGAGCAGTTCTTC. Encoded protein: CASSGEQFF. The chain combines TRBV2 with TRBJ2-1; D gene uncertain. Germline values: CDR1 SNHLY, CDR2 FYNNEI. The germline V and J ends were trimmed by 4 bases and 9 bases, with 1 base remaining between them. The CDR3 length is 9 residues.

This clonotype was counted many times. This chain uses TRBV7-9 with TRBJ2-1, with D possibly TRBD1 on 6 matching bases. From germline, CDR1 is SEHNR and CDR2 FQNEAQ (reference sequence). V was shortened by 3 bases and J by 7 bases, with 13 bases between the two germline ends. The CDR3 runs to 14 residues. The CDR3 loop reads CASSFGGPKNEQFF. Here the CDR3 DNA reads TGTGCCAGCAGCTTTGGGGGCCCCAAAAATGAGCAGTTCTTC.

The chain recombines TRBV13 with TRBJ2-1; possibly TRBD1 for D (6 bases). V shed 0 bases and J shed 5 bases, with 8 bases lying between them. The CDR3 contains 14 residues. Per the germline V gene, CDR1 is PRHDT and CDR2 is FYEKMQ (reference sequence). The CDR3 bases are TGTGCCAGCAGCTTAGGTTGGACAGACAATGAGCAGTTCTTC. Its translation is CASSLGWTDNEQFF.

The chain is built from TRBV3-1 and TRBJ2-2, with D perhaps TRBD2 (6 bases). The CDR3 covers 16 residues. Looked up from germline, CDR1 is LGHDT and CDR2 is YNNKEL (reference sequence). V lost 4 bases, J lost 3 bases, and 15 bases lay in between. The CDR3 sequence is CASSPTGGAYTGELFF. DNA for the CDR3: TGTGCCAGCAGCCCAACAGGCGGGGCGTACACCGGGGAGCTGTTTTTT. The variable domain in full, completed from reference TRBV3-1 and TRBJ2-2, reads DTAVSQTPKYLVTQMGNDKSIKCEQNLGHDTMYWYKQDSKKFLKIMFSYNNKELIINETVPNRFSPKSPDKAHLNLHINSLELGDSAVYFCASSPTGGAYTGELFFGEGSRLTVL.

This clonotype was detected a few times. This chain links TRBV3-1 with TRBJ2-7; D is perhaps TRBD1 (6 bases). This CDR3 is 13 amino acids long. Between the trimmed V and J ends, which lost 6 bases and 3 bases, there was a span of 12 bases. Germline values: CDR1 LGHDT, CDR2 YNNKEL (reference sequence). The CDR3 reads CASSMTGGYEQYV. CDR3 DNA sequence: TGTGCCAGCAGTATGACAGGAGGCTACGAGCAGTACGTC.

This sequence joins TRBV5-6 and TRBJ2-1, with D possibly TRBD2 on 5 matching bases. V shed 1 base and J shed 3 bases, with 14 bases lying between them. The CDR3 has 16 residues. CDR1 SGHDT and CDR2 YYEEEE come from the germline V gene. The CDR3 bases are TGTGCCAGCAGCTTGAGTGTGGGAGAGTTCTACAATGAGCAGTTCTTC. Translation: CASSLSVGEFYNEQFF.

This clonotype has more than one count but fewer than ten. V and J are TRBV2 and TRBJ1-2, with 7 bases that match TRBD1. V gave up 0 bases and J gave up 2 bases; unmatched junction bases: 0. The CDR3 is made up of 14 amino acids. Germline V lookup: CDR1 SNHLY, CDR2 FYNNEI. The DNA of the CDR3 is TGTGCCAGCAGTGAAGCGACAGGGAACTATGGCTACACCTTC. Translated: CASSEATGNYGYTF.

Of note for this clonotype: This may be a read error: a much more frequent sequence differs by one nucleotide. V and J are TRBV16 and TRBJ2-5; 7 bases are shared with TRBD1. V shed 4 bases, J shed 1 base, and the junction held 3 bases outside the gene matches. CDR1 and CDR2 from the germline V gene are KGHSY and FQNENV. The CDR3 covers 14 residues. The CDR3, as DNA: TGTGCCAGCAGCCTCACAGGGGCCCAAGAGACCCAGTACTTC. Translating it yields CASSLTGAQETQYF.

The V and J genes are TRBV4-2 and TRBJ2-1, with 8 positions matching TRBD2. The CDR3 is 15 amino acids. J gave up 5 bases and V 0 bases, and 3 bases lay outside the gene matches. Germline V gives CDR1 LGHNA, CDR2 YNFKEQ. The CDR3 protein is CASSQETGGHNEQFF. The CDR3 DNA reads TGTGCCAGCAGCCAAGAAACGGGAGGGCACAATGAGCAGTTCTTC.

In this sample, this clonotype turned up many times. This chain connects TRBV4-1 to TRBJ2-7; unclear D gene. The V gene lost 4 bases and the J gene lost 3 bases, with 13 bases spanning the gap. The CDR3 sequence is 14 residues long. CDR1 is MGHRA, CDR2 YSYEKL, per germline. This CDR3 is CASSPFGENYEQYF. The CDR3 DNA sequence: TGCGCCAGCAGCCCCTTTGGAGAGAACTACGAGCAGTACTTC.

This rearrangement joins TRBV20-1 to TRBJ1-1; D is unclear. V shed 1 base and J shed 0 bases, with 12 bases lying between them. This CDR3 is built from 15 residues. Germline CDR1 and CDR2: DFQATT and SNEGSKA (reference sequence). This CDR3 is CSARVERFMNTEAFF. In DNA, the CDR3 is TGCAGTGCTAGAGTGGAGAGGTTCATGAACACTGAAGCTTTCTTT.

A few counts support this clonotype. The chain recombines TRBV9 with TRBJ2-1; 7 bases line up with TRBD2. The CDR3 is 17 residues long. Germline CDR1 is SGDLS and CDR2 is YYNGEE. Unmatched junction bases numbered 9, after V lost 3 bases and J lost 0 bases. This chain's CDR3 is CASSALASGSSYNEQFF. CDR3 sequence (DNA): TGTGCCAGCAGCGCCCTCGCTAGCGGCAGCTCCTACAATGAGCAGTTCTTC.

This clonotype was seen only a few times. This chain links TRBV27 with TRBJ2-1, with D hard to call. CDR3 length: 13 amino acids. With 8 bases removed from V and 8 bases from J, the gap between germline ends came to 16 bases. Germline CDR1 reads MNHEY; CDR2 reads SMNVEV (reference sequence). The DNA for the CDR3 is TGTGCCAGCCAATCGCTAGGGTCCCATGAGCAGTTCTTC. It encodes CASQSLGSHEQFF.

The genes are TRBV4-1 and TRBJ1-5; the D is unclear. Germline CDR1 MGHRA, CDR2 YSYEKL. The germline V and J ends were trimmed by 5 bases and 4 bases, with 15 bases remaining between them. The CDR3 extends over 15 amino acids. CDR3 nucleotides: TGCGCCAGCAGCTCCCGACATTTCCGAAATCAGCCCCAGCATTTT. Encoded protein: CASSSRHFRNQPQHF.

Concerning this clonotype: A much larger clone differs from this one at a single base, so this may be a read error. The gene calls are TRBV3-1 and TRBJ2-7, with 7 bases identical to TRBD2. CDR3 size: 15 residues. The germline V gene has CDR1 LGHDT and CDR2 YNNKEL (reference sequence). The CDR3 region is CASSQDASGSCEQYF. For the CDR3, the DNA is TGTGCCAGCAGCCAAGATGCTAGCGGCTCCTGCGAGCAGTACTTC.

This clonotype was seen once. The rearrangement links TRBV5-6 to TRBJ2-1; D gene ambiguous. Germline V CDR1 and CDR2: SGHDT, YYEEEE. Trimming left V 2 bases short and J 9 bases short, with 12 bases between. The CDR3 covers 13 residues. CDR3 residues: CASSFGSSPEQFF. The CDR3 DNA follows: TGTGCCAGCAGCTTTGGAAGCAGCCCTGAGCAGTTCTTC.

This chain connects TRBV4-1 to TRBJ2-4, with 7 bases aligning to TRBD2. Germline V gene sequence: CDR1 MGHRA, CDR2 YSYEKL. The CDR3 has 16 residues. With V trimmed by 0 bases and J by 0 bases, 2 bases remained unmatched. This CDR3 is CASSQDGGEAKNIQYF. For the CDR3, the DNA is TGCGCCAGCAGCCAAGATGGGGGGGAAGCCAAAAACATTCAGTACTTC.

V is TRBV6-1 and J is TRBJ2-7; D ambiguous. The CDR3 totals 16 residues. Germline V CDR1 and CDR2: MNHNS, SASEGT. V shed 10 bases and J shed 2 bases, with 24 bases lying between them. The CDR3 loop is CANRPLTGLGTYEQYF. The CDR3 DNA sequence: TGTGCCAACAGACCACTCACCGGGTTAGGTACCTACGAGCAGTACTTC.